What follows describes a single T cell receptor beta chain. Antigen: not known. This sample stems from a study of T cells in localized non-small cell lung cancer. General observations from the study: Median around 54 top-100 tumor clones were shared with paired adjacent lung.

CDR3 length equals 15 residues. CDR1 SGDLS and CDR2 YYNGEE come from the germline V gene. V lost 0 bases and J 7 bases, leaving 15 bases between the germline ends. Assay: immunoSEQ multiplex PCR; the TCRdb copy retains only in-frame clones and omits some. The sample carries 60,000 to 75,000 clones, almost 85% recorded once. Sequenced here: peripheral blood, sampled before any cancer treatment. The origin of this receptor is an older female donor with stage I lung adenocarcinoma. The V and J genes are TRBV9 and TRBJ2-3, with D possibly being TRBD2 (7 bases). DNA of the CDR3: TGTGCCAGCAGCGTAGGTGGGGGGGCCGGGAATACGCAGTATTTT. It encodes CASSVGGGAGNTQYF.